This paragraph reports one T cell receptor beta chain. The table lists this clonotype with many counts. No cognate antigen has been identified for it. Per-base quality was not reported, and no clone a single base away is much larger than it. These data come from a study of low-dose radiotherapy and immunotherapy resistance in tumors (dated 2022 in TCRdb). About the full investigation: In Cohort 1, 0.5 Gy per fraction was delivered every 2 weeks, and a total PTV dose of 6.5 Gy was prescribed. The trial did not randomize participants into treatment groups. Eight patients were included in the translational analysis: three from the first dose cohort and the first five from the second dose cohort. For Cohort 2, the dose was 1 Gy per fraction given every two weeks, adding up to 13 Gy in total across 26 weeks. Patients were given nivolumab as a 240 mg flat dose every two weeks and ipilimumab at 1 mg/kg every six weeks, with both drugs delivered intravenously. Every two weeks, patients got intravenous cyclophosphamide at 200 mg/m2, given one day ahead of each radiation and immunotherapy administration. Aspirin 300 mg was taken orally once daily by patients for four cycles, starting on cycle 1 day 1.

From the cysteine up to the phenylalanine, the CDR3 has a length of 11 residues. CDR3 DNA only is kept here, 33 bases in frame from base 1. CDR1 KGHSH and CDR2 LQKENI are derived from the germline V gene. The V and J ends are trimmed by 4 bases and 4 bases, leaving 2 bases between them. Interpreted using the paper, the time point label stands for: before trial treatment. The donors came from RACIN, which was a single-arm phase I dose-escalation trial that paired nivolumab and ipilimumab with aspirin, low-dose cyclophosphamide and low-dose radiotherapy. Eligible patients had advanced, TIL-negative solid tumors. Sequencer: Illumina HiSeq 2500. First-strand cDNA was synthesized using Superscript III and a set of TRAV- and TRBV-specific primers, so that both TCRalpha and TCRbeta chains were covered. TCRs were amplified with Phusion for around 18 PCR cycles using a constant-region primer together with the adapter attached to the V primers. The isolated mRNA was amplified using the MessageAmp II aRNA Amplification Kit, with in vitro transcription performed for about 15 hours at 37 degrees C. mRNA for TCR sequencing was isolated with the Dynabeads mRNA DIRECT Purification Kit. Indexed Illumina adapters were added in a second Phusion PCR of 20 to 25 cycles, and the PCR products were purified with AMPure XP beads. Per the original workflow: Custom Perl scripts were used to pool TCR sequences that encoded the same protein, to remove out-of-frame sequences, and to calculate the abundance of each clonotype. TCR sequences supported by only a single read were excluded from analysis. The metrics used to describe the repertoires included Shannon entropy, Gini index, clonality, richness, and the frequency of TCRs shared between repertoires. The public reads were run again by TCRdb, first through fastp at Q25 and then through MiXCR, and only productive beta chains were kept. Under each unique CDR3 protein, matching rows form one entry showing the most common genes and DNA. None of the V and J calls come from the authors' own analysis; TCRdb made them. This sample gives approximately 84,000 distinct CDR3 sequences in total; over 15% of them show up just once. The ten largest clones add up to less than 3.5% of the sample.

The starting material was PBMCs, obtained before treatment. Recombination joined TRBV18 with TRBJ1-3; the D gene cannot be named for sure. The source is a male donor with prostate cancer. The CDR3 protein is CASSLGNTIYF. The sequence in DNA is TGTGCCAGCTCACTCGGAAACACCATATATTTT.